Below, 11 T cell receptor beta chains from the same sample are listed, as sequenced in a study of cytomegalovirus exposure and HLA in healthy donors. The PCR contained 60 Vbeta and 13 Jbeta primers. TCRdb keeps only in-frame clones here, not all; method: immunoSEQ multiplex PCR. The data show approximately 140,000 clones, 50% to 75% seen once. Sequencing input: PBMCs. The receptor source for this set is a woman aged 60-70 years in good health and CMV-seropositive.

The rearrangement uses TRBV4-1 and TRBJ2-4; a possible D gene is TRBD1 (6 bases). This CDR3 region has 14 residues. Trimming pared 3 bases from V and 3 bases from J, leaving 9 bases between. Germline CDR1 MGHRA, CDR2 YSYEKL. Here the CDR3 DNA reads TGCGCCAGCAGCCAGATGGACAGCAAAAACATTCAGTACTTC. This sequence encodes CASSQMDSKNIQYF.

The chain joins TRBV2 to TRBJ2-2; 8 bases line up with TRBD2. This CDR3 is built from 16 residues. The V segment lost 6 bases and the J segment 8 bases; nucleotides outside the gene matches: 14. Germline values: CDR1 SNHLY, CDR2 FYNNEI. CDR3: CASSRGLAGSGGELFF. Written as DNA, the CDR3 is TGTGCCAGCAGCCGAGGGCTAGCGGGTTCAGGAGGGGAGCTGTTTTTT.

This clone has more than one count but fewer than ten. The chain links TRBV27 to TRBJ2-7; weak D call: TRBD1 (5 bases). V shed 2 bases and J shed 2 bases, with 13 bases lying between them. Per germline, CDR1 MNHEY and CDR2 SMNVEV (reference sequence). The CDR3 covers 15 residues. The CDR3 bases are TGTGCCAGCAGTTTAATGGGGCAGCCAGCCTACGAGCAGTACTTC. It yields the protein CASSLMGQPAYEQYF.

The J gene is TRBJ2-7, the V gene TRBV6-6; 9 bases agree with TRBD1. Trimming took 4 bases from V and 4 from J; bases not matched to a gene: 5. The V gene's germline CDR1 is MNHNY and CDR2 SVGAGI (reference sequence). The CDR3 contains 14 residues. The CDR3 region is CASSLGQGLYEQYF. CDR3 coding DNA: TGTGCCAGCAGTTTAGGACAGGGGCTTTACGAGCAGTACTTC.

The chain links TRBV4-2 to TRBJ2-6; 13 nucleotides align to TRBD2. This CDR3 has 20 amino acids. Germline CDR1 reads LGHNA; CDR2 reads YNFKEQ. J lost 5 bases, V lost 0 bases, and 10 bases had no gene match. DNA for the CDR3: TGTGCCAGCAGCCAAGATCGAAGGACTAGCGGGAGAGGGAGGGCCAACGTCCTGACTTTC. Its translation: CASSQDRRTSGRGRANVLTF.

The chain recombines TRBV6-1 with TRBJ2-7, with no clear D. Deletions cut 0 bases from V and 8 bases from J, with 11 bases between. CDR3 length equals 13 residues. Per germline, CDR1 MNHNS and CDR2 SASEGT. CDR3 DNA: TGTGCCAGCAGTGAAGCCTCGGGTAGCAAGCAGTACTTC. This encodes CASSEASGSKQYF.

This clone was counted once. CDR3 protein: CASTQNNEQFF. The DNA of the CDR3 is TGTGCCAGCACCCAGAACAATGAGCAGTTCTTC. The gene calls are TRBV2 and TRBJ2-1; the D is unclear. V lost 7 bases to trimming and J lost 5 bases, with 6 bases between them. This CDR3 is 11 amino acids long. CDR1 is SNHLY, CDR2 FYNNEI, per germline. The whole variable domain, filled in from reference TRBV2 and TRBJ2-1, reads EPEVTQTPSHQVTQMGQEVILRCVPISNHLYFYWYRQILGQKVEFLVSFYNNEISEKSEIFDDQFSVERPDGSNFTLKIRSTKLEDSAMYFCASTQNNEQFFGPGTRLTVL.

The chain carries TRBV7-9 and TRBJ1-2; D may be TRBD1 (6 bases). The CDR3 has 14 residues. V was trimmed by 5 bases and J by 0 bases, leaving 10 bases between them. The germline CDR1 and CDR2 sequences are SEHNR and FQNEAQ (reference sequence). In nucleotides, the CDR3 is TGTGCCAGCAGCCTACCAGGGGCTAACTATGGCTACACCTTC. This translates into CASSLPGANYGYTF.

The chain couples TRBV19 to TRBJ1-5; possibly TRBD1 for D (5 bases). The CDR3 consists of 15 residues. The V gene's germline CDR1 is LNHDA and CDR2 SQIVND (reference sequence). V was clipped by 3 bases and J by 5 bases, with 14 bases between them. The CDR3 here is CASSMGQGLDQPQHF. CDR3 nucleotide sequence: TGTGCCAGTAGTATGGGGCAGGGACTGGATCAGCCCCAGCATTTT.

This clone was counted a few times. The chain has TRBV29-1 and TRBJ2-1; D gene unclear. V shed 0 bases and J shed 5 bases, with 8 bases lying between them. The CDR3 loop spans 13 amino acids. Per germline, CDR1 SQVTM and CDR2 ANQGSEA. The DNA for the CDR3 is TGCAGCGTTGAAGATACATATGACAATGAGCAGTTCTTC. This codes for CSVEDTYDNEQFF.

The V gene is TRBV27, the J gene TRBJ1-4; TRBD1 aligns across 8 bases. Germline loops: CDR1 MNHEY, CDR2 SMNVEV (reference sequence). J gave up 12 bases and V 5 bases, and 11 bases lay outside the gene matches. The CDR3 totals 14 residues. CDR3 nucleotides: TGTGCCAGCAGTCCGCAGGGGGCCCGGAAGGAACTGTTTTTT. Translating gives CASSPQGARKELFF.